A selection of T cell receptor beta chains follows, all from one sample in a study of T cell repertoires in cytomegalovirus infection. Their recognized antigens are unknown. TCRdb ran MiXCR on the reads and lists one entry per CDR3 protein. The sample records 900,000 to 950,000 distinct CDR3 sequences, 31% being singletons. The material was cultured CD8+ T cells from PBMCs, obtained from culture after CMV antigen stimulation. These receptor sequences come from a human donor in good health (CMV status not recorded). Some clones in this sample may be carry-over from other donors' samples. Each CDR3 is given with its conserved first and last residue. A D gene is named only where the DNA matches it firmly. Only part of the rows carry a size: once, few, many, or a class if the clone is expanded.

abundance	j_gene	v_gene	d_gene	CDR3aa	CDR3nt
NA	TRBJ1-1	TRBV20-1	NA	CSANPTGPKLTEAFF	TGCAGTGCTAACCCAACCGGCCCGAAGCTGACTGAAGCTTTCTTT
few	TRBJ2-5	TRBV19	NA	CASSIDRETQYF	TGTGCCAGTAGTATAGATCGGGAGACCCAGTACTTC
NA	TRBJ2-7	TRBV11-2	TRBD1	CASSGGDRAYEQYF	TGTGCCAGCAGCGGAGGGGACAGGGCCTACGAGCAGTACTTC
many	TRBJ2-4	TRBV7-2	TRBD2	CASSLSRGGGDGIIQYF	TGTGCCAGCAGCTTATCCCGTGGCGGGGGGGATGGGATCATTCAGTACTTC
few	TRBJ1-1	TRBV7-9	NA	CASSIQEAFF	TGTGCCAGCAGCATTCAGGAAGCTTTCTTT
NA	TRBJ2-1	TRBV12-3/TRBV12-4	NA	CASSWGRYNEQFF	TGTGCCAGCAGTTGGGGCCGCTACAATGAGCAGTTCTTC
NA	TRBJ2-4	TRBV18	NA	CASSLGLDLAKNIQYF	TGTGCCAGCTCACTTGGACTGGACCTAGCCAAAAACATTCAGTACTTC
few	TRBJ2-5	TRBV11-3	NA	CASSPHMGETQYF	TGTGCCAGCAGCCCGCATATGGGAGAGACCCAGTACTTC
NA	TRBJ1-1	TRBV19	TRBD1	CASRNRGVNTEAFF	TGTGCCAGTAGGAACAGGGGAGTTAACACTGAAGCTTTCTTT
NA	TRBJ2-1	TRBV24-1	NA	CATSDVHTGHEQFF	TGTGCCACCAGTGATGTACATACAGGGCATGAGCAGTTCTTC
few	TRBJ2-7	TRBV12-3/TRBV12-4	NA	CASSSRRVYYEQYF	TGTGCCAGCAGTTCCCGGCGGGTATACTACGAGCAGTACTTC
NA	TRBJ2-2	TRBV5-6	TRBD2	CASSGEGAPDTGELFF	TGTGCCAGCAGTGGGGAGGGAGCGCCGGACACCGGGGAGCTGTTTTTT
many	TRBJ2-3	TRBV7-8	TRBD2	CASSLELAGSTDTQYF	TGTGCCAGCAGCTTAGAGCTAGCGGGGTCCACAGATACGCAGTATTTT
few	TRBJ2-2	TRBV28	NA	CASSTRGAGELFF	TGTGCCAGCAGTACACGGGGCGCAGGGGAGCTGTTTTTT
NA	TRBJ1-1	TRBV19	NA	CASTPLWTRRTVNTEAFF	TGTGCCAGTACTCCCTTGTGGACAAGACGGACAGTGAACACTGAAGCTTTCTTT
few	TRBJ1-1	TRBV20-1	NA	CSARVPTVNTEAFF	TGCAGTGCTAGAGTTCCGACAGTAAACACTGAAGCTTTCTTT
NA	TRBJ2-7	TRBV6-8	NA	CASSDEAGLSYEQYF	TGTGCCAGCAGTGACGAGGCGGGGCTATCCTACGAGCAGTACTTC
NA	TRBJ2-2	TRBV7-6	TRBD1	CASSSPTGGLGYTGELFF	TGTGCCAGCAGCTCGCCGACAGGGGGCCTAGGTTATACCGGGGAGCTGTTTTTT
many	TRBJ1-5	TRBV28	NA	CASSFPGSNQPQHF	TGTGCCAGCAGTTTTCCGGGGAGCAATCAGCCCCAGCATTTT
NA	TRBJ1-2	TRBV29-1	NA	CSVEDPSGGYTF	TGCAGCGTTGAAGACCCATCTGGGGGCTACACCTTC
many	TRBJ2-2	TRBV7-9	NA	CASSLRGSANTGELFF	TGTGCCAGCAGCTTACGGGGCAGCGCGAACACCGGGGAGCTGTTTTTT
NA	TRBJ1-2	TRBV6-1	NA	CASSVSRDNRADGCTF	TGTGCCAGCAGTGTCTCCCGGGACAACCGAGCGGATGGCTGCACCTTC
NA	TRBJ1-1	TRBV27	NA	CASWSSVHAFF	TGTGCCAGCTGGTCTTCCGTTCACGCTTTCTTT
NA	TRBJ1-2	TRBV6-5	NA	CASRRGDGYTF	TGTGCCAGCAGAAGGGGAGATGGCTACACCTTC
few	TRBJ2-1	TRBV7-4	NA	CASSFPGPDEQFF	TGTGCCAGCAGCTTCCCGGGCCCCGATGAGCAGTTCTTC
NA	TRBJ2-2	TRBV11-2	TRBD1	CASSLGFRDSDWNRELFF	TGTGCCAGCAGCTTAGGGTTCCGGGACAGTGATTGGAACCGGGAGCTGTTTTTT
few	TRBJ2-1	TRBV7-3	NA	CASSWEGRGDKQFF	TGTGCCAGCAGCTGGGAAGGGAGGGGGGACAAGCAGTTCTTC
NA	TRBJ1-2	TRBV18	NA	CASSPPEGGWNYGYTF	TGTGCCAGCTCACCGCCGGAGGGAGGCTGGAACTATGGCTACACCTTC
NA	TRBJ2-7	TRBV5-4	TRBD1	CASSSTPGQGVGYEQYF	TGTGCCAGCAGCTCGACCCCGGGACAGGGAGTTGGGTACGAGCAGTACTTC
few	TRBJ2-1	TRBV15	TRBD2	CATSPTGGSYNEQFF	TGTGCCACCAGCCCAACGGGGGGGTCCTACAATGAGCAGTTCTTC
NA	TRBJ1-2	TRBV20-1	NA	CSARDERVGHINGYTF	TGCAGTGCTAGAGATGAGAGGGTCGGCCACATAAATGGCTACACCTTC
NA	TRBJ2-1	TRBV27	NA	CASSLVGHPINEQFF	TGTGCCAGCAGTCTTGTGGGACACCCTATTAATGAGCAGTTCTTC
NA	TRBJ1-1	TRBV7-8	NA	CASSLFDEAFF	TGTGCCAGCAGCTTATTTGATGAAGCTTTCTTT
NA	TRBJ1-2	TRBV27	NA	CASSSFESDRLRYGYTF	TGTGCCAGCAGTTCTTTCGAATCGGACAGACTCCGCTATGGCTACACCTTC
NA	TRBJ1-2	TRBV7-9	NA	CASSLVLKTYGYTF	TGTGCCAGCAGCTTAGTCCTAAAGACCTATGGCTACACCTTC
NA	TRBJ1-2	TRBV6-2/TRBV6-3	TRBD1	CASSTTDRPPNYGYTF	TGTGCCAGCAGTACCACGGACAGGCCTCCTAACTATGGCTACACCTTC
few	TRBJ2-3	TRBV6-5	NA	CASSERDTQYF	TGTGCCAGCAGCGAACGCGATACGCAGTATTTT
many	TRBJ1-2	TRBV7-6	NA	CASTTFFPLSYTF	TGTGCCAGCACCACGTTTTTTCCTTTAAGCTACACCTTC
few	TRBJ1-1	TRBV7-9	NA	CASSTSRGGQRPEAFF	TGTGCCAGCAGCACGTCTAGGGGTGGGCAGCGTCCAGAAGCTTTCTTT
NA	TRBJ2-1	TRBV19	NA	CASSIRDRKLDEQFF	TGTGCCAGTAGTATAAGAGACAGGAAATTGGATGAGCAGTTCTTC
NA	TRBJ1-6	TRBV19	NA	CASNQDYNSPLHF	TGTGCCAGTAACCAGGATTATAATTCACCCCTCCACTTT
NA	TRBJ2-3	TRBV12-3/TRBV12-4	TRBD2	CASIPYPTSGRTDTQYF	TGTGCCAGCATTCCTTACCCGACTAGCGGGCGCACAGATACGCAGTATTTT
many	TRBJ2-7	TRBV12-3/TRBV12-4	TRBD1	CASSPRDRSYEQYF	TGTGCCAGCAGTCCCCGGGACAGGTCCTACGAGCAGTACTTC
few	TRBJ1-1	TRBV5-4	NA	CASTRGVEAFF	TGTGCCAGCACCCGAGGAGTAGAAGCTTTCTTT
many	TRBJ2-5	TRBV4-1	TRBD1	CASSQGTGTETQYF	TGCGCCAGCAGCCAAGGGACAGGGACGGAGACCCAGTACTTC
once	TRBJ2-1	TRBV7-9	TRBD1	CASVPLDRGHNEQFF	TGTGCCAGCGTCCCCCTTGACAGGGGGCATAATGAGCAGTTCTTC
NA	TRBJ2-3	TRBV5-6	TRBD1	CASSGPGTGATDTQYF	TGTGCCAGCAGCGGGCCGGGGACAGGGGCCACAGATACGCAGTATTTT
NA	TRBJ1-1	TRBV20-1	NA	CSARGRGKGGNTEAFF	TGCAGTGCCCGGGGGAGGGGAAAGGGTGGGAACACTGAAGCTTTCTTT
NA	TRBJ2-1	TRBV27	NA	CASSFRGPLNEQFF	TGTGCCAGCAGTTTCAGGGGTCCCCTAAATGAGCAGTTCTTC
few	TRBJ2-1	TRBV5-1	NA	CASSSYSGGPNYNEQFF	TGCGCCAGCAGTTCCTACAGTGGGGGGCCTAACTACAATGAGCAGTTCTTC
once	TRBJ2-7	TRBV20-1	NA	CSARGTGRSYEQYF	TGCAGTGCTAGAGGTACAGGGAGGTCCTACGAGCAGTACTTC
NA	TRBJ2-7	TRBV6-1	NA	CASREGGQYEQYF	TGTGCCAGCAGGGAGGGGGGCCAGTACGAGCAGTACTTC
NA	TRBJ2-1	TRBV4-2	TRBD1	CASSRSGTGGYNEQFF	TGTGCCAGCAGCCGCTCCGGGACAGGGGGGTACAATGAGCAGTTCTTC
NA	TRBJ1-2	TRBV6-5	NA	CASSYGDGPSSNYGYTF	TGTGCCAGCAGTTACGGGGACGGGCCCTCGTCTAACTATGGCTACACCTTC